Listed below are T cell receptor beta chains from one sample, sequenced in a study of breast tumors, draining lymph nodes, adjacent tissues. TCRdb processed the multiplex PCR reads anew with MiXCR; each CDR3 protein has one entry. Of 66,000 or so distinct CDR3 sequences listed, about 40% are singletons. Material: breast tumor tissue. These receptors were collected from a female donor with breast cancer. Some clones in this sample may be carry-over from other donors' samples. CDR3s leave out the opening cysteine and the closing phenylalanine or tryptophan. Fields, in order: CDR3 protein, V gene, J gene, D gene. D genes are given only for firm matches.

ASSLTRHTGELF	TRBV7-3	TRBJ2-2	NA
ASSLRDLAGFGYT	TRBV4-1	TRBJ1-2	NA
ASTFLKMKGAF	TRBV28	TRBJ1-1	NA
SVVYSGNTIY	TRBV29-1	TRBJ1-3	NA
ASSPSGTGVYGYP	TRBV7-8	TRBJ1-2	TRBD1
SVEDLMDSGQETQY	TRBV29-1	TRBJ2-5	NA
ASSSGLAGGETHEQY	TRBV7-7	TRBJ2-7	TRBD2
ASSRVGGSTQY	TRBV19	NA	NA
ASSSRTSGAYGYT	TRBV12-3/TRBV12-4	TRBJ1-2	NA
SATGDLRPDWQF	TRBV20-1	TRBJ2-1	NA
ASSQGTSGRAYSEQF	TRBV3-1	TRBJ2-1	TRBD2
PKFEPLQLCSYNSPLH	TRBV28	TRBJ1-6	NA
ASSSYRRWTGNTIY	TRBV5-6	TRBJ1-3	NA
SALQLGDTQY	TRBV20-1	TRBJ2-3	NA
ASSSQGKETQY	TRBV19	TRBJ2-5	NA
ASSYVGRVNPEQF	TRBV6-5	TRBJ2-1	NA
ASGPRTGGNTIY	TRBV7-9	TRBJ1-3	TRBD1
ASSLRGPTESSYNEKLF	TRBV11-3	TRBJ1-4	NA